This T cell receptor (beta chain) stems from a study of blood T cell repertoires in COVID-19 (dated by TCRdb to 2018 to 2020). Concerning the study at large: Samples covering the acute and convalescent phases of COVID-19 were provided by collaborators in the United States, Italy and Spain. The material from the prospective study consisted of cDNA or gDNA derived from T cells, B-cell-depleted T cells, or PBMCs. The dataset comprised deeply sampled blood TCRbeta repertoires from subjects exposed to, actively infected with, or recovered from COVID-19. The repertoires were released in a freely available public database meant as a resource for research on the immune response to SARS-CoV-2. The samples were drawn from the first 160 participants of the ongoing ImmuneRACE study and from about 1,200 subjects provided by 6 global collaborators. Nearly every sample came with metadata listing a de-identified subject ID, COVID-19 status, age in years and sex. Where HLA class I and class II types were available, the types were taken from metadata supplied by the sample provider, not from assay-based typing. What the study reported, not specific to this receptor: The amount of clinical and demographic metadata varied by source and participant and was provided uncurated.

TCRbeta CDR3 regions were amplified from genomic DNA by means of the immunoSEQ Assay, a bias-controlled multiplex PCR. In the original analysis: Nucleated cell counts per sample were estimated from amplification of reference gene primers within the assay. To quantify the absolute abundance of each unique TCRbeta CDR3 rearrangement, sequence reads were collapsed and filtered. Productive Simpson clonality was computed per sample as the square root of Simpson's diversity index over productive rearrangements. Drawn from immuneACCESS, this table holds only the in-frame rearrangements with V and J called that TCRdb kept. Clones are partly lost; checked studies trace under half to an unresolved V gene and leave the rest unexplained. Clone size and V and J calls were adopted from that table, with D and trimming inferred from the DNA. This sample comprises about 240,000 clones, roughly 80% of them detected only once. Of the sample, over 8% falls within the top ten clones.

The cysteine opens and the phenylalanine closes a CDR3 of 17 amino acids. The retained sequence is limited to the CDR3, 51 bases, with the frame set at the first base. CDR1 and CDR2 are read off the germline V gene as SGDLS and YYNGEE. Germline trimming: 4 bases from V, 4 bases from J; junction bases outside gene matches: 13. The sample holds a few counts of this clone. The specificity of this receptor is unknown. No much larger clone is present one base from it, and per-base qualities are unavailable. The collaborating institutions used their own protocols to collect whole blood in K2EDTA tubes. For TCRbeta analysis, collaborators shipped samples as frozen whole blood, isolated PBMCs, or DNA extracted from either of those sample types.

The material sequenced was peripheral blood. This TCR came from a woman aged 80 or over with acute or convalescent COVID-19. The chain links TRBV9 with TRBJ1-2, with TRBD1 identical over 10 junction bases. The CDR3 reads CASSLRTTGGEVYGYTF. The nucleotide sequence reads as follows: TGTGCCAGCAGCCTCCGCACGACAGGGGGCGAGGTCTATGGCTACACCTTC.